One and the same sample provided the 4 T cell receptor beta chains below, sequenced in a study of metastatic and nonmetastatic thyroid tumors. TCRdb re-called the PCR reads via MiXCR. The table shows over 9,000 clones, with about 12% occurring only once. Prior to thyroid surgery, none of the patients had received any treatment. The source material was blood. The receptor source for this set is a female donor with papillary thyroid cancer or a benign thyroid nodule (not recorded which). Some clones in this sample may be carry-over from other donors' samples.

By sample share, this clone is medium-sized. The rearrangement links TRBV11-2 to TRBJ2-1; 7 bases are shared with TRBD2. The germline V gene encodes CDR1 SGHAT and CDR2 FQNNGV. The CDR3 is made up of 15 amino acids. The V segment lost 0 bases and the J segment 4 bases; nucleotides outside the gene matches: 3. The CDR3 sequence: CASSLEAGEYNEQFF. DNA for the CDR3: TGTGCCAGCAGCTTAGAGGCGGGAGAGTACAATGAGCAGTTCTTC.

This clone occurred a few times. The chain links TRBV7-9 to TRBJ2-2; D call uncertain. Germline V CDR1 and CDR2: SEHNR, FQNEAQ (reference sequence). This CDR3 is built from 12 residues. V dropped 5 bases and J dropped 8 bases, with 9 bases sitting between them. The CDR3 protein is CASSTQPGELFF. CDR3 in DNA: TGTGCCAGCAGCACCCAGCCGGGGGAGCTGTTTTTT.

This clone counts as medium-sized. This rearrangement joins TRBV7-2 to TRBJ2-7; D unclear. V gave up 4 bases and J gave up 5 bases, with 12 bases separating them. The CDR3 sequence is 13 residues long. Germline-derived CDR1 and CDR2 are SGHTA and FQGNSA. The CDR3 coding sequence is TGTGCCAGCAGCTCACGCCTCCGCGACGAGCAGTACTTC. Its translation: CASSSRLRDEQYF.

This clone was seen many times. V and J are TRBV18 and TRBJ1-2; possibly TRBD1 for D (5 bases). The CDR3 loop spans 15 amino acids. The V end was cut by 0 bases, the J end by 5 bases, with 13 bases between. Germline V gene lookup returns CDR1 KGHSH and CDR2 LQKENI. The CDR3 region is CASSPPPGLKYGYTF. CDR3 in DNA: TGTGCCAGCTCACCACCCCCGGGACTGAAGTATGGCTACACCTTC.